Shown below are 24 T cell receptor beta chains from a single sample sequenced in a study of T cell responses to AZD1222 COVID-19 vaccine. TCRdb's table, derived via immunoSEQ multiplex PCR, lists solely in-frame clones and lacks some. The sample contains about 170,000 clones, approximately 86% of which appear only once. Sequencing was performed on peripheral blood, taken on day 0 of AZD1222 vaccination. All receptors come from an adult in good health.

The rearrangement links TRBV10-3 to TRBJ2-7; 7 bases agree with TRBD2. Trimming cost V 8 bases and J 5 bases; bases outside gene matches: 15. The CDR3 has 15 amino acids. Germline-derived CDR1 and CDR2 are ENHRY and SYGVKD. CDR3 loop: CAILGGEGQFHEQYF. The CDR3 nucleotides read TGTGCCATCCTGGGGGGGGAGGGCCAATTTCACGAGCAGTACTTC.

The chain carries TRBV3-1 (or the pseudogene TRBV3-2) and TRBJ2-7, with D possibly TRBD1 on 6 matching bases. V lost 5 bases and J 3 bases, leaving 11 bases between the germline ends. The CDR3 loop spans 13 amino acids. Germline V gene lookup returns CDR1 LGHDT and CDR2 YNNKEL (reference sequence). CDR3 sequence: CASSRTVNYEQYF. In nucleotides, the CDR3 is TGTGCCAGCAGCAGGACAGTTAACTACGAGCAGTACTTC.

The CDR3 loop is CAWSEVRGTSGSSYEQYF. CDR3 nucleotides: TGTGCCTGGAGTGAGGTCAGGGGGACTAGCGGGAGCTCCTACGAGCAGTACTTC. This sequence joins TRBV30 and TRBJ2-7, with 14 bases identical to TRBD2. CDR1 GTSNPN and CDR2 SVGIG come from the germline V gene (reference sequence). V trimming: 1 base; J trimming: 0 bases; junction bases outside the gene matches: 8. CDR3 length: 18 amino acids.

V gene TRBV28 combines with J gene TRBJ2-6, with TRBD2 identical over 9 bases. The CDR3 totals 19 residues. Germline V gene sequence: CDR1 MDHEN, CDR2 SYDVKM. The V segment lost 1 base and the J segment 2 bases; nucleotides outside the gene matches: 9. This chain's CDR3 is CASSLLIAGAAAGANVLTF. Here the CDR3 DNA reads TGTGCCAGCAGTTTATTGATAGCGGGAGCTGCTGCTGGGGCCAACGTCCTGACTTTC.

This clone was found a few times. The chain combines TRBV4-2 with TRBJ2-1; 8 positions match TRBD2. The CDR3 runs 18 residues. The ends lost 1 base at V and 3 bases at J; junction bases unmatched: 11. CDR1 is LGHNA, CDR2 YNFKEQ, per germline. CDR3 nucleotide sequence: TGTGCCAGCAGCCAAGGGGGGGCCTACGCGGGAGGCTACAATGAGCAGTTCTTC. Translating it yields CASSQGGAYAGGYNEQFF.

The chain uses TRBV6-5 and TRBJ1-1; D is uncertain. Germline V gene sequence: CDR1 MNHEY, CDR2 SVGAGI. Trimming left V 6 bases short and J 1 base short, with 12 bases between. CDR3 length: 14 amino acids. CDR3 in DNA: TGTGCCAGCAGGGTACACACCGGGAACACTGAAGCTTTCTTT. Its protein is CASRVHTGNTEAFF.

The chain combines TRBV19 with TRBJ2-7; maybe TRBD2 (6 bases). Germline CDR1 reads LNHDA; CDR2 reads SQIVND (reference sequence). Trimming took 3 bases from V and 2 from J, leaving 11 bases between them. This CDR3 spans 14 amino acids. This chain's CDR3 is CASSMEGLPYEQYF. CDR3 sequence (DNA): TGTGCCAGTAGTATGGAGGGCCTTCCCTACGAGCAGTACTTC.

This sequence joins TRBV19 and TRBJ1-5, with D maybe TRBD1 (5 bases). CDR1 and CDR2 from the germline V gene are LNHDA and SQIVND (reference sequence). CDR3 length: 15 amino acids. V lost 4 bases, J lost 2 bases, and 12 bases lay in between. The CDR3 here is CASSKGIEGNQPQHF. The CDR3 nucleotides are TGTGCCAGTAGTAAGGGGATTGAGGGCAATCAGCCCCAGCATTTT.

This chain uses TRBV19 with TRBJ1-1; D gene ambiguous. The CDR3 spans 15 residues. The germline V and J ends were trimmed by 7 bases and 1 base, with 16 bases remaining between them. Germline V gene lookup returns CDR1 LNHDA and CDR2 SQIVND (reference sequence). The CDR3 bases are TGTGCCAGTAAGCGACAATCGGAGGCGAACACTGAAGCTTTCTTT. Translation gives CASKRQSEANTEAFF.

V and J are TRBV27 and TRBJ2-1; D is tentatively TRBD1 or TRBD2 (7 bases each). CDR1 is MNHEY, CDR2 SMNVEV, per germline (reference sequence). The V and J ends lost 3 bases and 4 bases respectively, with 19 bases between them. CDR3 length: 17 amino acids. The CDR3 DNA follows: TGTGCCAGCAGTTTCTCCGGGGGGCAGGGGGTGTACAATGAGCAGTTCTTC. Its protein is CASSFSGGQGVYNEQFF.

The V gene is TRBV7-9, the J gene TRBJ2-2; no clear D. Germline V CDR1 and CDR2: SEHNR, FQNEAQ (reference sequence). V was cut by 4 bases and J by 4 bases, with 22 bases left in between. The CDR3 totals 18 residues. The CDR3 is CASSSPTGTSRGTGELFF. The CDR3 coding sequence is TGTGCCAGCAGCTCCCCCACCGGAACAAGTCGCGGCACCGGGGAGCTGTTTTTT.

This chain joins TRBV7-9 and TRBJ2-3; the match to TRBD1 covers 7 bases. Germline V gene lookup returns CDR1 SEHNR and CDR2 FQNEAQ (reference sequence). V lost 5 bases, J lost 0 bases, and 8 bases stayed unmatched. CDR3 length: 16 residues. For the CDR3, the DNA is TGTGCCAGCAGCGCCGGGACAGTTATGAGCACAGATACGCAGTATTTT. This gives the protein CASSAGTVMSTDTQYF. The whole variable domain, remainder taken from reference TRBV7-9 and TRBJ2-3, is DTGVSQNPRHKITKRGQNVTFRCDPISEHNRLYWYRQTLGQGPEFLTYFQNEAQLEKSRLLSDRFSAERPKGSFSTLEIQRTEQGDSAMYLCASSAGTVMSTDTQYFGPGTRLTVL.

This clone was seen a single time. V is TRBV19 and J is TRBJ1-2; TRBD1 aligns across 8 bases. The CDR3 extends over 15 amino acids. In germline, CDR1 is LNHDA, CDR2 SQIVND (reference sequence). The ends lost 0 bases at V and 6 bases at J; junction bases unmatched: 6. The CDR3 DNA follows: TGTGCCAGTAGTATAGAAACCCGACAGGGGCATGGCTACACCTTC. The encoded protein is CASSIETRQGHGYTF. Supplemented by reference TRBV19 and TRBJ1-2, the full variable domain reads DGGITQSPKYLFRKEGQNVTLSCEQNLNHDAMYWYRQDPGQGLRLIYYSQIVNDFQKGDIAEGYSVSREKKESFPLTVTSAQKNPTAFYLCASSIETRQGHGYTFGSGTRLTVV.

This clone was seen only a few times. The V gene is TRBV27, the J gene TRBJ1-5; 9 bases map to TRBD1. The CDR3 consists of 16 residues. Germline-derived CDR1 and CDR2 are MNHEY and SMNVEV (reference sequence). V shed 5 bases and J 3 bases; nucleotides not matched to a gene: 8. This CDR3 reads CASSPLDRGDNQPQHF. CDR3 in DNA: TGTGCCAGCAGTCCATTGGACAGGGGAGACAATCAGCCCCAGCATTTT.

The rearrangement joins TRBV6-6 to TRBJ2-1, with no clear D. The germline V gene encodes CDR1 MNHNY and CDR2 SVGAGI (reference sequence). The CDR3 covers 11 residues. The V end was cut by 4 bases, the J end by 9 bases, with 7 bases between. CDR3 nucleotide sequence: TGTGCCAGCAGTTTTGTGTCTGAGCAGTTCTTC. As protein: CASSFVSEQFF.

This sequence joins TRBV5-1 and TRBJ2-1; D is tentatively TRBD1 or TRBD2 (5 bases each). The V and J ends lost 2 bases and 5 bases respectively, with 11 bases between them. Germline-derived CDR1 and CDR2 are SGHRS and YFSETQ. The CDR3 runs to 14 residues. The CDR3 here is CASSFPQGDNEQFF. DNA for the CDR3: TGCGCCAGCAGCTTTCCTCAGGGAGACAATGAGCAGTTCTTC.

The V call is TRBV5-6, the J call TRBJ2-3; D not resolved. CDR3 size: 15 residues. V shed 6 bases and J shed 0 bases, with 14 bases lying between them. Germline lookup yields CDR1 SGHDT and CDR2 YYEEEE. CDR3 sequence (DNA): TGTGCCAGCAACCTTGGGCTAGTAAGCACAGATACGCAGTATTTT. Its protein product is CASNLGLVSTDTQYF.

The chain joins TRBV7-9 to TRBJ1-3; D unclear. Germline assignment: CDR1 SEHNR and CDR2 FQNEAQ (reference sequence). V was shortened by 8 bases and J by 4 bases, with 6 bases between the two germline ends. The CDR3 length is 11 residues. In DNA form, the CDR3 reads TGTGCCAGCGGCCGGGGAAACACCATATATTTT. Residues: CASGRGNTIYF.

The chain uses TRBV19 and TRBJ2-7; TRBD2 matches 11 bases. Germline V gene lookup returns CDR1 LNHDA and CDR2 SQIVND (reference sequence). The CDR3 extends over 16 amino acids. J was trimmed by 5 bases and V by 5 bases; bases with no gene match: 11. The CDR3 sequence is CASSSLTSGTVHEQYF. The DNA for the CDR3 is TGTGCCAGTAGTTCCCTGACTAGCGGGACTGTACACGAGCAGTACTTC.

The chain employs TRBV7-6 and TRBJ2-7, with 9 bases aligning to TRBD2. Germline-derived CDR1 and CDR2 are SGHVS and FNYEAQ. Trimming cost V 3 bases and J 2 bases; bases outside gene matches: 8. The length of the CDR3 is 16 residues. CDR3 coding DNA: TGTGCCAGCAGCTTGGGTAGCGGGAGCGGGGCCTACGAGCAGTACTTC. It encodes CASSLGSGSGAYEQYF.

DNA of the CDR3: TGTGCCAGCAGTGACCGGGACAGGGGTGGTGAAAAACTGTTTTTT. As protein: CASSDRDRGGEKLFF. The chain carries TRBV2 and TRBJ1-4; TRBD1 matches at 10 bases. The CDR3 is made up of 15 amino acids. CDR1 and CDR2 from the germline V gene are SNHLY and FYNNEI. Germline trimming cut 3 bases from V and 7 bases from J; bases unmatched to any gene: 5.

This clone was recorded a few times. The gene calls are TRBV28 and TRBJ2-7; D call uncertain. There are 14 residues in the CDR3. From germline, CDR1 is MDHEN and CDR2 SYDVKM. V dropped 1 base and J dropped 0 bases, with 7 bases sitting between them. CDR3 DNA: TGTGCCAGCAGTTTATTAGGCTACTCCTACGAGCAGTACTTC. Residues: CASSLLGYSYEQYF. Filled out from reference TRBV28 and TRBJ2-7, the complete variable domain reads DVKVTQSSRYLVKRTGEKVFLECVQDMDHENMFWYRQDPGLGLRLIYFSYDVKMKEKGDIPEGYSVSREKKERFSLILESASTNQTSMYLCASSLLGYSYEQYFGPGTRLTVT.

The chain joins TRBV7-7 to TRBJ2-2; maybe TRBD2 (5 bases). Germline assignment: CDR1 SSHAT and CDR2 FNYEAQ (reference sequence). With 5 bases removed from V and 8 bases from J, the gap between germline ends came to 9 bases. The CDR3 consists of 12 residues. DNA of the CDR3: TGTGCCAGCAGCCCTCCGGGAGGGGAGCTGTTTTTT. Encoded protein: CASSPPGGELFF.

CDR3 in amino acids: CASSLSSGQGQFF. The CDR3 DNA is TGTGCCAGCAGTTTATCATCCGGCCAAGGGCAGTTCTTC. The chain employs TRBV27 and TRBJ2-1; D is uncertain. The CDR3 sequence is 13 residues long. Trimming left V 0 bases short and J 12 bases short, with 12 bases between. In germline, CDR1 is MNHEY, CDR2 SMNVEV (reference sequence).